A selection of T cell receptor beta chains follows, all from one sample in a study of CD8 T cells in Susac syndrome. Via MiXCR, TCRdb re-called the immunoSEQ multiplex PCR reads, giving one row per CDR3 protein. The repertoire holds 250,000 to 300,000 distinct CDR3 sequences, with approximately 90% as singletons. Sequenced material: CD8+ T cells from PBMCs. These TCRs come from a human donor with multiple sclerosis. Both conserved end residues are part of each CDR3. The D gene is left open where the match is weak.

d_gene: TRBD2; v_gene: TRBV28; CDR3aa: CASRGEGLADPWEQFF
d_gene: TRBD1; v_gene: TRBV7-9; CDR3aa: CAVWGTGDSYEQYF
d_gene: -; v_gene: TRBV29-1; CDR3aa: CSVIAPTNYEQYF
d_gene: -; v_gene: TRBV29-1; CDR3aa: CSVPPGLPFSGTQYF
d_gene: TRBD2; v_gene: TRBV18; CDR3aa: CASSPGAGLARETQYF
d_gene: -; v_gene: TRBV27; CDR3aa: CASSSTRELFF
d_gene: -; v_gene: TRBV6-2/TRBV6-3; CDR3aa: CASRALNTGELFF
d_gene: -; v_gene: TRBV4-2; CDR3aa: CASSQSPLRETQYF
d_gene: -; v_gene: TRBV14; CDR3aa: CASSDRDHGSWGYTF
d_gene: TRBD1; v_gene: TRBV4-1; CDR3aa: CASSSRDRGLIEQFF
d_gene: -; v_gene: TRBV20-1; CDR3aa: CSAREPGFANTGELFF
d_gene: TRBD1; v_gene: TRBV12-3/TRBV12-4; CDR3aa: CASSQPGQSTGELFF
d_gene: TRBD2; v_gene: TRBV24-1; CDR3aa: CATSDSGLAGGYEQYF
d_gene: -; v_gene: TRBV20-1; CDR3aa: CSARDPPRGWGETQYF
d_gene: TRBD1; v_gene: TRBV10-3; CDR3aa: CAISDFEGTGINEQFF
d_gene: -; v_gene: TRBV5-1; CDR3aa: CASSRMGSTITSQETQYF
d_gene: -; v_gene: TRBV24-1; CDR3aa: CATSERQPFSYNEQFF
d_gene: -; v_gene: TRBV25-1; CDR3aa: CASSDLGGSGANVLTF
d_gene: -; v_gene: TRBV27; CDR3aa: CASSGQGPNYGYTF
d_gene: -; v_gene: TRBV5-4; CDR3aa: CASSFSPYSYNSPLHF
d_gene: TRBD2; v_gene: TRBV28; CDR3aa: CASRTRGSGGPTDTQYF
d_gene: -; v_gene: TRBV9; CDR3aa: CASSVISGSHLTGELFF
d_gene: -; v_gene: TRBV15; CDR3aa: CATSRDRKGGVDTQYF
d_gene: -; v_gene: TRBV25-1; CDR3aa: CASSRAGETQYF
d_gene: TRBD2; v_gene: TRBV20-1; CDR3aa: CSARTSGSYNEQFF
d_gene: TRBD2; v_gene: TRBV28; CDR3aa: CASSLLAEHNEQFF
d_gene: -; v_gene: TRBV11-2; CDR3aa: CASSSPTSANYGYTF
d_gene: -; v_gene: TRBV9; CDR3aa: CASSVVGGGGDEQFF
d_gene: TRBD2; v_gene: TRBV27; CDR3aa: CASSLTPAAGGLGDTQYF
d_gene: TRBD1; v_gene: TRBV19; CDR3aa: CASSQGAGGYTF
d_gene: -; v_gene: TRBV11-2; CDR3aa: CASSLGQVSAYQETQYF
d_gene: TRBD2; v_gene: TRBV11-2; CDR3aa: CASSHMVWGLAGVKNTGELFF
d_gene: -; v_gene: TRBV27; CDR3aa: CASWNPRAAPKPGELFF
d_gene: -; v_gene: TRBV19; CDR3aa: CASSIWGVEGNEQFF
d_gene: -; v_gene: TRBV13; CDR3aa: CASSHRDPFGEQFF
d_gene: -; v_gene: TRBV11-2; CDR3aa: CASSLSFRDTQYF
d_gene: -; v_gene: TRBV28; CDR3aa: CASLRNREERGETQYF
d_gene: TRBD1; v_gene: TRBV19; CDR3aa: CASSTTNRDRGYEQYF
d_gene: -; v_gene: TRBV6-2/TRBV6-3; CDR3aa: CASSYVAEGFSNQPQHF
d_gene: -; v_gene: TRBV27; CDR3aa: CASSLMEQGGSEQYF